This T cell receptor (beta chain) was sequenced in a study of lymphopenia after photon versus proton radiotherapy. Regarding this clone: Its antigen is unidentified.

The method was immunoSEQ multiplex PCR; TCRdb's version includes in-frame clones alone and lacks a portion of them. The table lists 20,000 to 25,000 clones, roughly 85% of them singletons, with around 19% in the top ten. Study-wide results and caveats: Better survival with proton therapy was suggested as possible, not demonstrated. Relative stability marked proton patients; photon patients lost diversity and naive cells.

The CDR3 contains 13 residues. Trimming shortened V by 4 bases and J by 4 bases, and 10 bases separated the two germline ends. The germline V gene has CDR1 SGHRS and CDR2 YFSETQ. This sample comprised peripheral blood, obtained from a patient treated with photon-based radiotherapy. This rearrangement joins TRBV5-1 to TRBJ2-3; D is possibly TRBD1 (6 bases). This TCR came from a man aged 60 to 69 with pancreatic cancer. The CDR3: CASSTGRSDTQYF. In DNA form, the CDR3 reads TGCGCCAGCAGCACAGGGCGCTCAGATACGCAGTATTTT.